These T cell receptor beta chains were read from a single sample in a study of siplizumab effects on memory and regulatory T cells. Assay used: immunoSEQ multiplex PCR; TCRdb lists only in-frame clones, some missing. Of some 100,000 clones listed, roughly 93% are singletons. Material for sequencing was CD8+ T cells sorted from blood. These receptors were collected from a human donor in good health. Each CDR3 is given with its conserved first and last residue. The D gene is left open where the match is weak. Only part of the rows carry a size: once, few, many, or a class if the clone is expanded.

cdr3_length	clone_size	d_call	v_call	j_call	cdr3_nt	cdr3_aa
17	.	TRBD1	TRBV4-3	TRBJ2-1	TGCGCCAGCAGCCGCTTGGGTGGTGCAGGGGGCGGCAATGAGCAGTTCTTC	CASSRLGGAGGGNEQFF
16	once	.	TRBV18	TRBJ2-2	TGTGCCAGCTCACCACCCAGCGGATCGGGCACCGGGGAGCTGTTTTTT	CASSPPSGSGTGELFF
14	.	TRBD1	TRBV18	TRBJ1-2	TGTGCCAGCTCACCGCAGGGGGATACCTATGGCTACACCTTC	CASSPQGDTYGYTF
13	once	.	TRBV29-1	TRBJ2-7	TGCAGCGTTGGGGCAGGAGGAAACTACGAGCAGTACTTC	CSVGAGGNYEQYF
13	.	.	TRBV30	TRBJ2-5	TGTGCCTGGAGTCGGTGGCATGGGGAGACCCAGTACTTC	CAWSRWHGETQYF
14	.	.	TRBV16	TRBJ2-7	TGTGCCAGCAGCCAACAGCCCGTGAACTACGAGCAGTACTTC	CASSQQPVNYEQYF
14	.	.	TRBV30	TRBJ1-1	TGTGCCTGGAGTGTACTTGAGGCGAACACTGAAGCTTTCTTT	CAWSVLEANTEAFF
12	.	.	TRBV5-1	TRBJ1-1	TGCGCCAGCAGCTCACAGGGCACTGAAGCTTTCTTT	CASSSQGTEAFF
16	.	.	TRBV5-6	TRBJ2-7	TGTGCCAGCAGCGCGCCGTGGCATGGGGGGACATACGAGCAGTACTTC	CASSAPWHGGTYEQYF
13	.	TRBD1	TRBV6-5	TRBJ1-2	TGTGCCACCTACGAGGGGGCGCGGGATGGCTACACCTTC	CATYEGARDGYTF
16	few	TRBD1	TRBV19	TRBJ1-1	TGTGCCAGTAGTCGGGCCAGGGGGAGGAAGAACACTGAAGCTTTCTTT	CASSRARGRKNTEAFF
15	once	TRBD2	TRBV7-6	TRBJ2-3	TGTGCCAGCAGCGGGACTAGCGGGATCGGAGATACGCAGTATTTT	CASSGTSGIGDTQYF
13	.	TRBD1	TRBV6-6	TRBJ1-5	TGTGCCAGCGGACAGGGGACTGCTCAGCCCCAGCATTTT	CASGQGTAQPQHF
13	once	.	TRBV7-2	TRBJ2-1	TGTGCCAGCAGCTTCGACAGGAACAATGAGCAGTTCTTC	CASSFDRNNEQFF
13	.	TRBD2	TRBV19	TRBJ2-5	TGTGCCAGTAGTATGGGACTAGTAGAGACCCAGTACTTC	CASSMGLVETQYF
13	.	.	TRBV28	TRBJ1-1	TGTGCCAGCAGCCGTAATGAGTACACTGAAGCTTTCTTT	CASSRNEYTEAFF
13	.	.	TRBV4-1	TRBJ1-1	TGCGCCAGCAGCCAAACCGTAAACACTGAAGCTTTCTTT	CASSQTVNTEAFF
14	.	.	TRBV30	TRBJ2-2	TGCTTGGGTTTTGTACTGGCGAACACCGGGGAGCTGTTTTTT	CLGFVLANTGELFF
16	.	TRBD1	TRBV4-1	TRBJ1-3	TGCGCCAGCAGCCAAGAAGACAGGGTCTCTGGAAACACCATATATTTT	CASSQEDRVSGNTIYF
15	.	.	TRBV7-3	TRBJ2-1	TGTGCCAGCAGCTTACGCCGGGAATCCTACAATGAGCAGTTCTTC	CASSLRRESYNEQFF
17	.	.	TRBV11-2	TRBJ1-6	TGTGCCAGCAGCTTCCCCCTCACAGGACCGAATAATTCACCCCTCCACTTT	CASSFPLTGPNNSPLHF
14	.	.	TRBV19	TRBJ2-2	TGTGCCAGTCACCTGGAGTTCGACACCGGGGAGCTGTTTTTT	CASHLEFDTGELFF